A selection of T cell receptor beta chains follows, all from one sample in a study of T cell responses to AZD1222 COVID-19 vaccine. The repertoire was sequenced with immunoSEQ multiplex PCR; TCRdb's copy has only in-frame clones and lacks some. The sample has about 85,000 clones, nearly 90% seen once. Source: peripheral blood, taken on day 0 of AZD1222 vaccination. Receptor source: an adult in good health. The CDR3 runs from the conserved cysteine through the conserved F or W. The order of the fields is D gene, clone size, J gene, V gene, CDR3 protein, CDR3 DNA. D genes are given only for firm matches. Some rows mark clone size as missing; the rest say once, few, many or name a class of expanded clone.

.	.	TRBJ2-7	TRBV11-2	CASSLDPEQYF	TGTGCCAGCAGCTTAGATCCCGAGCAGTACTTC
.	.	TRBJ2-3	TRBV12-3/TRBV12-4	CASSGSTDTQYF	TGTGCCAGCAGTGGGTCCACAGATACGCAGTATTTT
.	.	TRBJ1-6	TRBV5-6	CASSPPRGPLHF	TGTGCCAGCAGCCCCCCCCGCGGACCCCTCCACTTT
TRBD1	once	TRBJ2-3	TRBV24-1	CATRGTDRGESGTQYF	TGTGCCACCAGGGGAACGGACAGGGGAGAATCCGGTACGCAGTATTTT
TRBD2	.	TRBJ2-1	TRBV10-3	CAISERLAGGGNEQFF	TGTGCCATCAGCGAGCGACTAGCGGGAGGGGGCAATGAGCAGTTCTTC
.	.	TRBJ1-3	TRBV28	CASKTAQSGNTIYF	TGTGCCAGCAAGACAGCACAATCTGGAAACACCATATATTTT
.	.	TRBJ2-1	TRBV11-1	CASSPTGLFVEQFF	TGTGCCAGCAGCCCCACGGGTCTTTTCGTTGAGCAGTTCTTC
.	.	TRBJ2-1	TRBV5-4	CASSVILRGSYNEQFF	TGTGCCAGCAGCGTCATCCTCCGGGGCTCCTACAATGAGCAGTTCTTC
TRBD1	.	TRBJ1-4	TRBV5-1	CASSRDRGFEKLFF	TGCGCCAGCAGCAGGGACAGGGGCTTCGAAAAACTGTTTTTT
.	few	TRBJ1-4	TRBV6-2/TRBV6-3	CASSREGHEKLFF	TGTGCCAGCAGTAGGGAGGGGCATGAAAAACTGTTTTTT
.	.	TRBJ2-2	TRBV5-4	CASRMGINTGELFF	TGTGCCAGCAGGATGGGTATAAACACCGGGGAGCTGTTTTTT
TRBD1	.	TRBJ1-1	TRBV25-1	CASIYDRGGEAFF	TGTGCCAGCATTTATGACAGGGGCGGTGAAGCTTTCTTT
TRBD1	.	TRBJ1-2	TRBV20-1	CSASLDRAYGYTF	TGCAGTGCTAGTCTTGACAGGGCCTATGGCTACACCTTC
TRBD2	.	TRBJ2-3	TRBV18	CASSPTSGSDTQYF	TGTGCCAGCTCACCAACTAGCGGCTCCGATACGCAGTATTTT
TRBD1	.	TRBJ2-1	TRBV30	CAWRETGAEQFF	TGTGCCTGGAGAGAGACAGGGGCCGAGCAGTTCTTC
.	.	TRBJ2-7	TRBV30	CAWSVGVRTYEQYF	TGTGCCTGGAGTGTTGGTGTCCGAACCTACGAGCAGTACTTC
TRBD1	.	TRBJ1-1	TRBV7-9	CASSLAGTGFGNTEAFF	TGTGCCAGCAGTTTAGCCGGGACAGGGTTTGGTAACACTGAAGCTTTCTTT
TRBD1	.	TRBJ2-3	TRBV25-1	CASSEFGQGLTDTQYF	TGTGCCAGCAGTGAATTCGGACAGGGGTTAACAGATACGCAGTATTTT
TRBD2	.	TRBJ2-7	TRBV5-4	CASSLPSGSYEQYF	TGTGCCAGCAGCTTACCTAGCGGGTCCTACGAGCAGTACTTC
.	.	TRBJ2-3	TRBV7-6	CASSLGGRGDTQYF	TGTGCCAGCAGCCTCGGGGGGCGAGGAGATACGCAGTATTTT
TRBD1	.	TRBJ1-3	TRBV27	CASSPGQGFGNTIYF	TGTGCCAGCAGTCCGGGACAGGGATTTGGAAACACCATATATTTT
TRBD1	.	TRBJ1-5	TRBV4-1	CASSQEGQFNQPQHF	TGCGCCAGCAGCCAAGAGGGACAGTTCAATCAGCCCCAGCATTTT
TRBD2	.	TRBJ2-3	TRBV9	CASSPPQGLAGPDTQYF	TGTGCCAGCAGCCCCCCCCAGGGACTAGCGGGCCCGGATACGCAGTATTTT
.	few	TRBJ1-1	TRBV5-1	CASSLQAGPNTEAFF	TGCGCCAGCAGCTTGCAGGCAGGGCCGAACACTGAAGCTTTCTTT
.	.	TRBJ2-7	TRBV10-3	CAISESRLSSTEQYF	TGTGCCATCAGTGAGTCGCGGCTGTCCTCGACCGAGCAGTACTTC
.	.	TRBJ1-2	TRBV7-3	CASSLTGQSNYGYTF	TGTGCCAGCAGCTTAACCGGACAATCCAACTATGGCTACACCTTC
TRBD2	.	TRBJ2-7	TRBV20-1	CSASGGGILEQYF	TGCAGTGCTAGTGGCGGGGGGATTTTGGAGCAGTACTTC
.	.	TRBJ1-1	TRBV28	CASALNTEAFF	TGTGCCAGCGCCCTGAACACTGAAGCTTTCTTT
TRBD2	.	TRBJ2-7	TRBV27	CASTRRRGLAEYEQYF	TGTGCCAGCACCCGTCGTCGAGGACTAGCGGAGTACGAGCAGTACTTC
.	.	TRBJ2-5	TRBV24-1	CATSDPTVQETQYF	TGTGCCACCAGTGATCCCACAGTCCAAGAGACCCAGTACTTC
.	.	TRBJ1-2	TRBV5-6	CASSLVTGNNYGYTF	TGTGCCAGCAGCTTGGTAACAGGGAACAACTATGGCTACACCTTC
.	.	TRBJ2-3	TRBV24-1	CATSDPGGADTQYF	TGTGCCACCAGTGACCCCGGTGGTGCGGATACGCAGTATTTT
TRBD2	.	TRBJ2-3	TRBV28	CASSSLAEGTDTQYF	TGTGCCAGCAGTTCTCTAGCGGAGGGGACAGATACGCAGTATTTT
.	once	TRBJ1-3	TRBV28	CASSSASEGSGNTIYF	TGTGCCAGCAGTTCCGCCTCGGAGGGCTCTGGAAACACCATATATTTT
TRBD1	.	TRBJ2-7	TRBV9	CASSPGTGAYEQYF	TGTGCCAGCAGCCCCGGGACAGGGGCGTACGAGCAGTACTTC
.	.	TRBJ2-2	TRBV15	CATNKDLTTGELFF	TGTGCCACGAACAAGGACCTGACCACCGGGGAGCTGTTTTTT
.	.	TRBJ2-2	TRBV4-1	CASRAGELFF	TGCGCCAGCAGGGCCGGGGAGCTGTTTTTT
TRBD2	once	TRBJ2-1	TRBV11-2	CASSLGLAGNNEQFF	TGTGCCAGCAGCCTTGGACTAGCGGGGAACAATGAGCAGTTCTTC
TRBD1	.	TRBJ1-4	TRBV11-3	CASSSGQGEDEKLFF	TGTGCCAGCAGCTCCGGACAGGGCGAGGATGAAAAACTGTTTTTT
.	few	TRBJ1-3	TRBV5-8	CASSFGGATYSGNTIYF	TGTGCCAGCAGCTTCGGGGGGGCCACCTACTCTGGAAACACCATATATTTT
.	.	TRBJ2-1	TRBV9	CASSPRGGETYNEQFF	TGTGCCAGCAGCCCGCGCGGAGGGGAGACCTACAATGAGCAGTTCTTC
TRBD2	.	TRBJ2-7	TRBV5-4	CASSSGLAESSYEQYF	TGTGCCAGCAGCTCGGGACTAGCGGAAAGCTCCTACGAGCAGTACTTC
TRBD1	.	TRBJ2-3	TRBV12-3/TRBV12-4	CASSPGTGEYF	TGTGCCAGCAGCCCCGGGACAGGGGAATATTTT
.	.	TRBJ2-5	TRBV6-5	CASSRDPQETQYF	TGTGCCAGCAGTAGGGATCCCCAAGAGACCCAGTACTTC
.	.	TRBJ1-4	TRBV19	CASSIAPNEKLFF	TGTGCCAGTAGTATAGCCCCCAATGAAAAACTGTTTTTT
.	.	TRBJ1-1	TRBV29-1	CSVASGTPNTEAFF	TGCAGCGTTGCTTCCGGGACACCGAACACTGAAGCTTTCTTT
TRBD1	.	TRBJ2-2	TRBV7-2	CASSLRGTGFGTGELFF	TGTGCCAGCAGCTTACGAGGGACAGGGTTCGGCACCGGGGAGCTGTTTTTT
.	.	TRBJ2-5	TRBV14	CASSHTGRGETQYF	TGTGCCAGCAGCCATACAGGGCGGGGAGAGACCCAGTACTTC
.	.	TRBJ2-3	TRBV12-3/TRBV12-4	CASSSTGTDTQYF	TGTGCCAGCAGTTCGACTGGCACAGATACGCAGTATTTT